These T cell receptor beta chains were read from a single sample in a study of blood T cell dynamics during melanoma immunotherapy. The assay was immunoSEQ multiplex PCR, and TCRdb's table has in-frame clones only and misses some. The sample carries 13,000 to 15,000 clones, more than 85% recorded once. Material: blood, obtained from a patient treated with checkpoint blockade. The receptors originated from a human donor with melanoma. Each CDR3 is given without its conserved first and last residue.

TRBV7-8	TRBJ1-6	ASSLSVGQGNNSPLH
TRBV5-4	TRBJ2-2	ASSQGPGANTGELF
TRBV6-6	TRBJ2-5	ASSYPAGATGETQY
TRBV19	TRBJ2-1	ASSIGRDRIDEQF
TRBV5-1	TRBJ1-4	ASSSSPGQGNEKLF
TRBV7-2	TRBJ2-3	ASSHWTDTQY
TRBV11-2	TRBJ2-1	ASSLAYNEQF
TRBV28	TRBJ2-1	ASSWGTTHNEQF
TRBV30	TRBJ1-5	AWSTGYGNQPQH
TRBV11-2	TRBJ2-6	ASFLITGANVLT